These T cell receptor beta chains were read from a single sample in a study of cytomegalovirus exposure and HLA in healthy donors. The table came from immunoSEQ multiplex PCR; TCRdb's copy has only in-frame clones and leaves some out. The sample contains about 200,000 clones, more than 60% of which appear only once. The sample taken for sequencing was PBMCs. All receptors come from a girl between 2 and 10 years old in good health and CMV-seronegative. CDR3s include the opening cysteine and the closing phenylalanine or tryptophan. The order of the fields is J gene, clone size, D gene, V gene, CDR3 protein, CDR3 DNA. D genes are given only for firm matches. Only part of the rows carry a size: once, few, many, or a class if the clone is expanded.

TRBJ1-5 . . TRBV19 CASNIPRQVFNQPQHF TGTGCCAGTAATATCCCCCGACAGGTCTTTAATCAGCCCCAGCATTTT
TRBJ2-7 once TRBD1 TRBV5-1 CASSLGQGNAGYEQYF TGCGCCAGCAGCTTGGGACAGGGCAACGCTGGCTACGAGCAGTACTTC
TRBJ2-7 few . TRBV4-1 CASSQLSGGQVLTQTSYEQYF TGCGCCAGCAGCCAACTCTCGGGGGGACAGGTACTAACTCAGACCTCCTACGAGCAGTACTTC
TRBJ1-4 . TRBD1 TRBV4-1 CASSPTGTASLNEKLFF TGCGCCAGCAGCCCGACCGGGACAGCGTCTCTTAATGAAAAACTGTTTTTT
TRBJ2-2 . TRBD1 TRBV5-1 CASSFIGTVNTGELFF TGCGCCAGCAGCTTCATCGGGACAGTTAACACCGGGGAGCTGTTTTTT
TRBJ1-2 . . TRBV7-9 CASSPPPGGYTF TGTGCCAGCAGCCCCCCCCCGGGTGGCTACACCTTC
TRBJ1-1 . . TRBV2 CASSGVTWRDTEAFF TGTGCCAGCAGTGGGGTTACCTGGAGGGACACTGAAGCTTTCTTT
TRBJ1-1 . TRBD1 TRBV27 CASSFTGGLITEAFF TGTGCCAGCAGTTTCACAGGGGGCCTCATCACTGAAGCTTTCTTT
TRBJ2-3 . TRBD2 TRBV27 CASNPLAGVSTDTQYF TGTGCCAGCAATCCTCTAGCGGGCGTGAGCACAGATACGCAGTATTTT
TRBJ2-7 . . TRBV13 CASSHQQGTYEQYF TGTGCCAGCAGCCACCAACAGGGAACCTACGAGCAGTACTTC
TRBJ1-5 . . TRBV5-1 CASSLAGRYNQPQHF TGCGCCAGCAGCTTGGCCGGGAGGTATAATCAGCCCCAGCATTTT
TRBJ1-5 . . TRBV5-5 CASSLWSAGETSNQPQHF TGTGCCAGCAGCTTGTGGTCTGCAGGGGAAACGAGCAATCAGCCCCAGCATTTT
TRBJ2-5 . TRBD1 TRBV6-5 CASSSQQGWETQYF TGTGCCAGCAGTTCCCAACAGGGGTGGGAGACCCAGTACTTC
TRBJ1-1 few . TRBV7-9 CASSPWQGMDTEAFF TGTGCCAGCAGCCCCTGGCAGGGTATGGACACTGAAGCTTTCTTT
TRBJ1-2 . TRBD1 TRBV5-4 CASSLETGSNYGYTF TGTGCCAGCAGCCTCGAGACAGGGTCAAACTATGGCTACACCTTC
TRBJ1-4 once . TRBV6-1 CASSEARRSEKLFF TGTGCCAGCAGTGAAGCGAGGAGGTCTGAAAAACTGTTTTTT
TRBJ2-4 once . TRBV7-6 CASSLEQYGGKNIQYF TGTGCCAGCAGCCTGGAGCAGTACGGGGGCAAAAACATTCAGTACTTC
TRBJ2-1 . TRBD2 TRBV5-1 CASSVGPGAGGLSEQFF TGCGCCAGCAGCGTTGGGCCCGGAGCGGGAGGGCTTAGTGAGCAGTTCTTC
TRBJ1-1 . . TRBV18 CASSPYPSGGTEAFF TGTGCCAGCTCACCATACCCCTCTGGAGGGACTGAAGCTTTCTTT
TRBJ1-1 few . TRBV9 CASSAYSGNTEAFF TGTGCCAGCAGCGCCTACAGCGGGAACACTGAAGCTTTCTTT
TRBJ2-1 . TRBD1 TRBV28 CASSSPGQGYNEQFF TGTGCCAGCAGCTCTCCGGGACAGGGCTACAATGAGCAGTTCTTC
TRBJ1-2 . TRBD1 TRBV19 CASTTTGLEGYTF TGTGCCAGTACTACGACAGGGTTGGAGGGCTACACCTTC
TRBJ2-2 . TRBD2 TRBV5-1 CASSATIAGGPGELFF TGCGCCAGCAGCGCCACTATAGCGGGAGGGCCCGGGGAGCTGTTTTTT
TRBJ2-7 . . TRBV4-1 CASSQGVTRTYEQYF TGCGCCAGCAGCCAAGGTGTCACTAGGACCTACGAGCAGTACTTC
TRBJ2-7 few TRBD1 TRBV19 CASSRDRGSYEQYF TGTGCCAGTAGTAGGGACAGGGGCTCCTACGAGCAGTACTTC
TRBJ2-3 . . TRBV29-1 CSVEVQGGDTQYF TGCAGCGTTGAGGTACAGGGTGGAGATACGCAGTATTTT
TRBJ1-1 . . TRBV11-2 CASSLEGAGPEAFF TGTGCCAGCAGCTTAGAGGGTGCAGGCCCTGAAGCTTTCTTT
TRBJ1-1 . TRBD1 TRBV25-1 CASSGTRDRNTEAFF TGTGCCAGCAGTGGTACCCGGGACAGAAACACTGAAGCTTTCTTT